This TCR beta chain was obtained from a study of blood T cell repertoires in COVID-19. About the research overall: From T cells, B-cell-depleted T cells, or PBMCs came the material, which was cDNA or gDNA.

Germline CDR1 SGHRS, CDR2 YFSETQ. The CDR3 has 18 amino acids. V trimming: 0 bases; J trimming: 0 bases; junction bases outside the gene matches: 6. Only in-frame clones appear in the TCRdb table, and some are missing; sequencing was by immunoSEQ multiplex PCR. The data hold some 160,000 clones, with approximately 87% observed a single time. This clone was seen a single time. The sequence was obtained from a woman in her sixties or seventies with acute or convalescent COVID-19. Material: peripheral blood. J is TRBJ1-3 and V is TRBV5-1; 10 nucleotides agree with TRBD1. CDR3 sequence: CASSLDDRGHLSGNTIYF. CDR3 bases: TGCGCCAGCAGCTTGGACGACAGGGGGCACCTCTCTGGAAACACCATATATTTT.